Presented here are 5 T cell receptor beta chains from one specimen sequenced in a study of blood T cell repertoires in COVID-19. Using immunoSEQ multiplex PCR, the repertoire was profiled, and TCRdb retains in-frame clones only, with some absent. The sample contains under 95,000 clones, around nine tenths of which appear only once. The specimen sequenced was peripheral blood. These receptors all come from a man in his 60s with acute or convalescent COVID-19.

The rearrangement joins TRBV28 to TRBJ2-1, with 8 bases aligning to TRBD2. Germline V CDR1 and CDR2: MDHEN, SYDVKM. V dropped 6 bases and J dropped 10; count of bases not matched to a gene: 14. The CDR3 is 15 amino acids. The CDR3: CASRRPGGGGDEQFF. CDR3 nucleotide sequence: TGTGCCAGCAGGCGCCCCGGGGGGGGCGGGGACGAGCAGTTCTTC.

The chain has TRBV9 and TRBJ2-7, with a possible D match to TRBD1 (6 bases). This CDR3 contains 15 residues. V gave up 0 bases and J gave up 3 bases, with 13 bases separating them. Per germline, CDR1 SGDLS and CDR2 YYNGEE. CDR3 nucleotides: TGTGCCAGCAGCGTAGCACAGGGAATCGACTACGAGCAGTACTTC. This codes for CASSVAQGIDYEQYF.

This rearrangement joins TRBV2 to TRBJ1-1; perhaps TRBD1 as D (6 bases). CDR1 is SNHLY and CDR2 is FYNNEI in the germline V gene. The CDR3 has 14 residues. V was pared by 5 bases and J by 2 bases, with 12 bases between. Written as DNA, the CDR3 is TGTGCCAGCAGTCCGACAGGACCCAACACTGAAGCTTTCTTT. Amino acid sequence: CASSPTGPNTEAFF.

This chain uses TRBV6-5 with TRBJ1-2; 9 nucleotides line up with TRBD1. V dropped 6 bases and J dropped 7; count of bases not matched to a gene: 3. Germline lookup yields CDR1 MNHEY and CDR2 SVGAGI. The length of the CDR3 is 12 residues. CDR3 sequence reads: CASSGTGTGYTF. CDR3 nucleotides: TGTGCCAGCAGCGGGACAGGGACTGGCTACACCTTC.

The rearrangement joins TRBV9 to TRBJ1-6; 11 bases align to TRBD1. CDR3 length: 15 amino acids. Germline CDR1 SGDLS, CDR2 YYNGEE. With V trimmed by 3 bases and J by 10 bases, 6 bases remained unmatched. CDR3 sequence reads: CASSDSGTGGSPLHF. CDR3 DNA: TGTGCCAGCAGCGATTCCGGGACAGGGGGATCACCCCTCCACTTT.